The 23 T cell receptor beta chains below come from one sample, sequenced in a study of human T cells and chemical hapten exposure (dated by TCRdb to the early 2020s). This specimen's time point label, interpreted: pre-sensitization, week 0. The sample's treatment or condition, from its label and the paper: therapeutic diphenylcyclopropenone sensitization with weekly scalp DPC. The method behind the library was RACE. The reads were generated on a NextSeq 500. The raw public reads went through TCRdb reprocessing: fastp at Q25, MiXCR clone calling, in-frame beta chains kept. Entries that share a CDR3 protein sequence are merged under the most common genes and DNA. The sample profile shows 350,000 to 450,000 distinct CDR3 sequences; 5.1% of them were found once. 2% to 3% of the sample rests with the top ten. The specimen comprised whole blood, sampled in connection with sensitization to the hapten diphenylcyclopropenone (DPC). Every receptor here comes from a woman between 45 and 65 years old with alopecia areata. Some clones in this sample may be carry-over from other donors' samples.

This clonotype was recorded many times. The chain is built from TRBV12-3 or TRBV12-4 and TRBJ2-7, with a weak D call TRBD1 (8 bases). Trimming took off 7 bases at V and 3 bases at J, with 25 bases between the two ends. The CDR3 consists of 17 residues. The CDR3 bases are TGTGCCAGCACCACAGGGGGGGAGATTATGTCCAACTACGAGCAGTACTTC. Amino acids: CASTTGGEIMSNYEQYF.

The chain employs TRBV2 and TRBJ2-1; 7 bases match TRBD2. This CDR3 region has 15 residues. CDR1 is SNHLY, CDR2 FYNNEI, per germline. The junction had 2 bases not matched to a gene; V was cut back by 3 bases and J by 0 bases. CDR3 loop: CASSEGLNSYNEQFF. DNA for the CDR3: TGTGCCAGCAGTGAGGGACTAAACTCCTACAATGAGCAGTTCTTC.

This sequence joins TRBV11-2 and TRBJ1-6; D is undetermined. Germline V lookup: CDR1 SGHAT, CDR2 FQNNGV. Deletions cut 2 bases from V and 9 bases from J, with 14 bases between. CDR3 length: 15 residues. The DNA for the CDR3 is TGTGCCAGCAGCTTAAAGACATCCCCCCTTTCACCCCTCCACTTT. The encoded protein is CASSLKTSPLSPLHF.

This sequence joins TRBV12-3 or TRBV12-4 and TRBJ2-2; D call uncertain. The CDR3 spans 13 residues. Between the trimmed V and J ends, which lost 5 bases and 8 bases, there was a span of 12 bases. The CDR3 region has the DNA TGTGCCAGCAGTGTCTTTCTGGCGGGGGAGCTGTTTTTT. It specifies CASSVFLAGELFF.

The chain has TRBV29-1 and TRBJ2-5, with a weak D call TRBD1 (6 bases). The CDR3 spans 12 residues. Germline V gives CDR1 SQVTM, CDR2 ANQGSEA. V was clipped by 7 bases and J by 0 bases, with 9 bases between them. CDR3 in DNA: TGCAGCGCGGGACATCACCAAGAGACCCAGTACTTC. Translating gives CSAGHHQETQYF.

This clonotype showed up just a few times. The chain recombines TRBV6-5 with TRBJ1-5, with 9 bases lining up with TRBD1. The J segment lost 1 base and the V segment lost 5 bases, leaving 6 bases of the junction unmatched. The CDR3 runs to 16 residues. Germline V gives CDR1 MNHEY, CDR2 SVGAGI. In DNA form, the CDR3 reads TGTGCCAGCAGTCCTTTCGGACAGGGGAGCAATCAGCCCCAGCATTTT. Translating it yields CASSPFGQGSNQPQHF.

This clonotype was recorded many times. V usage is TRBV9 and J usage is TRBJ2-2; D is unresolved. The germline CDR1 and CDR2 sequences are SGDLS and YYNGEE. This CDR3 spans 13 amino acids. V shed 0 bases and J shed 5 bases, with 5 bases lying between them. CDR3 loop: CASSVGGTGELFF. For the CDR3, the DNA is TGTGCCAGCAGCGTAGGTGGAACCGGGGAGCTGTTTTTT.

This clonotype showed up many times. V gene TRBV6-6 combines with J gene TRBJ2-5; TRBD1 might be the D (5 bases). Trimming cost V 7 bases and J 0 bases, with 9 bases left between them. Germline V gene lookup returns CDR1 MNHNY and CDR2 SVGAGI (reference sequence). This CDR3 has 13 amino acids. The CDR3 DNA follows: TGTGCCAGCACCTACAGGAACCAAGAGACCCAGTACTTC. Its protein is CASTYRNQETQYF.

Many counts were recorded for this clonotype. CDR3 sequence: CASRIRGTGVYEQYF. CDR3 in DNA: TGTGCCAGCCGGATTCGGGGCACAGGGGTATACGAGCAGTACTTC. The chain recombines TRBV28 with TRBJ2-7; 7 bases match TRBD1. The CDR3 extends over 15 amino acids. V trimming: 8 bases; J trimming: 4 bases; junction bases outside the gene matches: 14. CDR1 and CDR2 from the germline V gene are MDHEN and SYDVKM.

This chain uses TRBV6-5 with TRBJ1-6; D unresolved. V lost 0 bases and J lost 6, with 6 bases in between. In germline, CDR1 is MNHEY, CDR2 SVGAGI. The CDR3 has 14 residues. CDR3 protein: CASSYSTVNSPLHF. DNA for the CDR3: TGTGCCAGCAGTTACTCAACTGTTAATTCACCCCTCCACTTT.

This clonotype was counted at least ten times. The chain joins TRBV20-1 to TRBJ1-2; TRBD1 is a possible D gene (6 bases). The CDR3 covers 13 residues. CDR1 is DFQATT, CDR2 SNEGSKA, per germline (reference sequence). V lost 3 bases and J lost 8, with 16 bases in between. CDR3 coding DNA: TGCAGTGCTAGCAGACAGGAGGGGCTAGGCTACACCTTC. Translated, it gives CSASRQEGLGYTF.

The CDR3 here is CASSPRAPGEQFF. CDR3 in DNA: TGTGCCAGCAGCCCCCGGGCCCCTGGTGAGCAGTTCTTC. The chain recombines TRBV3-1 with TRBJ2-1, with unresolved D. Germline-derived CDR1 and CDR2 are LGHDT and YNNKEL (reference sequence). The V and J ends lost 4 bases and 9 bases respectively, with 13 bases between them. The CDR3 runs 13 residues.

Concerning this clonotype: A read error may produce the germline difference seen at one junction end. This rearrangement joins TRBV4-2 to TRBJ1-1, with a tentative D call TRBD1 (5 bases). CDR3 length: 15 residues. Germline values: CDR1 LGHNA, CDR2 YNFKEQ. The CDR3, as DNA: TGTGCCAGCAGTCAAGAAGGACAATGGAACATTGAAGCTTTCTTT. This translates into CASSQEGQWNIEAFF.

This clonotype was seen many times. The chain is built from TRBV12-3 or TRBV12-4 and TRBJ2-5; no clear D. The V end lost 8 bases, the J end lost 5 bases, and 6 bases lay between the germline ends. This CDR3 is 10 amino acids long. The CDR3 DNA is TGTGCCAGCGGCTCGGAGACCCAGTACTTC. Amino acid sequence: CASGSETQYF.

This clonotype showed up many times. The J gene is TRBJ2-7, the V gene TRBV6-2 or TRBV6-3; D might be TRBD2 (5 bases). The CDR3 is made up of 15 amino acids. V lost 2 bases, J lost 0 bases, and 11 bases lay in between. Germline-derived CDR1 and CDR2 are MNHEY and SVGEGT. This CDR3 is CASSYEGSSSYEQYF. CDR3 sequence (DNA): TGTGCCAGCAGTTACGAGGGTAGCAGCTCCTACGAGCAGTACTTC.

This clonotype has more than one count but fewer than ten. The chain is built from TRBV5-1 and TRBJ2-3, with D maybe TRBD2 (7 bases). CDR3 length: 15 amino acids. V was cut by 0 bases and J by 4 bases, with 12 bases left in between. Germline V CDR1 and CDR2: SGHRS, YFSETQ. The CDR3, as DNA: TGCGCCAGCAGCTTGGCCGGGGGGCTTTCAGATACGCAGTATTTT. This translates into CASSLAGGLSDTQYF.

This clonotype was seen only a few times. The chain's CDR3 is CASRQPPPGENYGYTF. The CDR3 nucleotides read TGTGCCAGCAGACAACCCCCGCCGGGAGAGAACTATGGCTACACCTTC. The V gene is TRBV28, the J gene TRBJ1-2; D not certain. The germline gives CDR1 MDHEN, CDR2 SYDVKM. CDR3 size: 16 residues. V was pared by 6 bases and J by 2 bases, with 19 bases between.

The chain uses TRBV5-6 and TRBJ2-5, with a weak D call TRBD1 (5 bases). Trimming took 1 base from V and 1 from J, leaving 8 bases between them. Germline CDR1 reads SGHDT; CDR2 reads YYEEEE. This CDR3 has 14 residues. CDR3 in amino acids: CASSLFDSQETQYF. The CDR3 coding sequence is TGTGCCAGCAGCTTGTTTGACAGCCAAGAGACCCAGTACTTC.

The table lists this clonotype with many counts. The chain recombines TRBV7-9 with TRBJ1-4; TRBD1 matches at 8 bases. The J segment lost 2 bases and the V segment lost 4 bases, leaving 3 bases of the junction unmatched. Germline loops: CDR1 SEHNR, CDR2 FQNEAQ (reference sequence). The CDR3 is 15 residues long. CDR3 bases: TGTGCCAGCAGCTCGGGACAGGCGACTAATGAAAAACTGTTTTTT. Translating it yields CASSSGQATNEKLFF.

The gene calls are TRBV20-1 and TRBJ2-3; 13 bases map to TRBD2. Germline V CDR1 and CDR2: DFQATT, SNEGSKA (reference sequence). The trim removed 5 bases at V and 0 bases at J, leaving 5 bases unmatched. This CDR3 comprises 16 residues. This CDR3 reads CSAWTSGGTSTDTQYF. The CDR3 DNA follows: TGCAGTGCTTGGACTAGCGGGGGTACTAGCACAGATACGCAGTATTTT.

This clonotype was counted at least ten times. The rearrangement joins TRBV11-2 to TRBJ1-5; D is unclear. V lost 0 bases to trimming and J lost 6 bases, with 6 bases between them. The germline gives CDR1 SGHAT, CDR2 FQNNGV. The CDR3 length is 13 residues. The chain's CDR3 is CASSLEPGQPQHF. CDR3 in DNA: TGTGCCAGCAGCTTAGAACCGGGTCAGCCCCAGCATTTT.

V gene TRBV4-1 combines with J gene TRBJ1-1; D is unresolved. The germline CDR1 and CDR2 sequences are MGHRA and YSYEKL. The V gene lost 0 bases and the J gene lost 3 bases, with 8 bases spanning the gap. The CDR3 has 14 amino acids. Here the CDR3 DNA reads TGCGCCAGCAGCCAAGATCTTGGGTACACTGAAGCTTTCTTT. Translation: CASSQDLGYTEAFF.

This clonotype was detected a few times. The rearrangement links TRBV12-3 or TRBV12-4 to TRBJ2-3; TRBD2 agrees at 7 bases. This CDR3 is 12 amino acids long. Trimming cost V 8 bases and J 1 base; bases outside gene matches: 0. The CDR3 reads CASAGGTDTQYF. CDR3 DNA: TGTGCCAGCGCGGGGGGCACAGATACGCAGTATTTT.